This passage covers 32 T cell receptor beta chains from one sample sequenced in a study of shared clonotypes between healthy human individuals. Data came from immunoSEQ multiplex PCR; TCRdb stores just in-frame clones and leaves some out. Altogether about 2.3 million clones are present, about nine tenths being singletons, with the ten largest covering more than 0.35%. Source material: naive CD4+ T cells from PBMCs. The subset: CD45RA+ positively selected. The receptors were sampled from a man aged 18 to 30 in good health. Some clones in this sample may be carry-over from other donors' samples.

Concerning this clone: Other DNA sequences within the sample encode an identical CDR3. This chain uses TRBV6-5 with TRBJ1-1; no reliable D call. The germline gives CDR1 MNHEY, CDR2 SVGAGI. CDR3 length: 12 amino acids. V dropped 6 bases and J dropped 2 bases, with 7 bases sitting between them. The CDR3 here is CASRDRNTEAFF. The CDR3 DNA reads TGTGCCAGCAGGGATAGAAACACTGAAGCTTTCTTT.

The chain joins TRBV5-4 to TRBJ2-5; 7 bases are shared with TRBD1. There are 13 residues in the CDR3. Germline CDR1 reads SGHNT; CDR2 reads YYREEE (reference sequence). J gave up 5 bases and V 4 bases, and 5 bases lay outside the gene matches. CDR3 residues: CASSHLGGETQYF. In DNA form, the CDR3 reads TGTGCCAGCAGCCACCTAGGGGGCGAGACCCAGTACTTC. Supplemented by reference TRBV5-4 and TRBJ2-5, the full variable domain reads ETGVTQSPTHLIKTRGQQVTLRCSSQSGHNTVSWYQQALGQGPQFIFQYYREEENGRGNFPPRFSGLQFPNYSSELNVNALELDDSALYLCASSHLGGETQYFGPGTRLLVL.

This chain links TRBV19 with TRBJ1-2, with no clear D. Trimming shortened V by 4 bases and J by 4 bases, and 19 bases separated the two germline ends. Germline V gene data show CDR1 as LNHDA and CDR2 as SQIVND (reference sequence). This CDR3 is 16 amino acids long. The CDR3 here is CASSNPTTTRVYGYTF. CDR3 nucleotide sequence: TGTGCCAGTAGTAACCCTACGACCACGCGGGTCTATGGCTACACCTTC.

The chain uses TRBV7-3 and TRBJ2-2; 7 bases fit TRBD2. Looked up from germline, CDR1 is SGHTA and CDR2 is FQGTGA. The trim removed 3 bases at V and 4 bases at J, leaving 5 bases unmatched. There are 15 residues in the CDR3. CDR3 in amino acids: CASSLTAGVTGELFF. For the CDR3, the DNA is TGTGCCAGCAGCTTGACGGCGGGAGTCACCGGGGAGCTGTTTTTT.

This rearrangement joins TRBV4-1 to TRBJ2-3; tentatively, D is TRBD2 (6 bases). This CDR3 contains 15 residues. The ends were cut back, 2 bases at V and 5 bases at J, with 14 bases in the middle. Germline V gene lookup returns CDR1 MGHRA and CDR2 YSYEKL. CDR3 protein: CASSQWDWGGDTQYF. DNA for the CDR3: TGCGCCAGCAGCCAATGGGACTGGGGAGGAGATACGCAGTATTTT.

V and J are TRBV7-2 and TRBJ1-2; no clear D. V was pared by 5 bases and J by 5 bases, with 18 bases between. The CDR3 is 15 amino acids. Germline CDR1 SGHTA, CDR2 FQGNSA. CDR3 in DNA: TGTGCCAGCAGCCAACAGAGAGGCAGCCTATATGGCTACACCTTC. As protein: CASSQQRGSLYGYTF. Based on the CDR3 plus reference TRBV7-2 and TRBJ1-2, the full variable domain is GAGVSQSPSNKVTEKGKDVELRCDPISGHTALYWYRQSLGQGLEFLIYFQGNSAPDKSGLPSDRFSAERTGGSVSTLTIQRTQQEDSAVYLCASSQQRGSLYGYTFGSGTRLTVV.

The V and J genes are TRBV5-1 and TRBJ1-1, with 7 nucleotides matching TRBD1. Germline values: CDR1 SGHRS, CDR2 YFSETQ. The CDR3 spans 16 residues. The V segment lost 1 base and the J segment 0 bases; nucleotides outside the gene matches: 6. The CDR3 spells CASSLSTGTVNTEAFF. CDR3 nucleotides: TGCGCCAGCAGCTTGAGTACCGGGACAGTGAACACTGAAGCTTTCTTT.

This rearrangement joins TRBV7-9 to TRBJ1-1, with D perhaps matching TRBD1 (6 bases). Germline CDR1 reads SEHNR; CDR2 reads FQNEAQ (reference sequence). The V end was cut by 4 bases, the J end by 4 bases, with 19 bases between. The CDR3 sequence is 16 residues long. The CDR3 reads CASSYPFQGPSTEAFF. CDR3 in DNA: TGTGCCAGCAGCTACCCATTCCAGGGGCCAAGCACTGAAGCTTTCTTT.

This sequence joins TRBV5-1 and TRBJ2-5; a weak D match, TRBD2 (6 bases). Germline V gives CDR1 SGHRS, CDR2 YFSETQ. The CDR3 is 13 residues long. Deletions cut 3 bases from V and 4 bases from J, with 10 bases between. CDR3 protein: CASSSQEGETQYF. CDR3 DNA sequence: TGCGCCAGCAGCTCACAGGAGGGAGAGACCCAGTACTTC.

The chain has TRBV7-3 and TRBJ2-2; 8 bases agree with TRBD1. Germline values: CDR1 SGHTA, CDR2 FQGTGA. V shed 5 bases and J 4 bases; nucleotides not matched to a gene: 9. This CDR3 has 16 amino acids. The CDR3 is CASSIRGTGITGELFF. The CDR3 coding sequence is TGTGCCAGCAGCATAAGGGGGACAGGAATCACCGGGGAGCTGTTTTTT.

V and J are TRBV2 and TRBJ1-4; tentatively, D is TRBD1 (6 bases). The CDR3 contains 13 residues. Germline V gene lookup returns CDR1 SNHLY and CDR2 FYNNEI. The V and J ends lost 3 bases and 8 bases respectively, with 10 bases between them. In DNA, the CDR3 is TGTGCCAGCAGTGACAGGGGTCGCGAAAAACTGTTTTTT. Encoded protein: CASSDRGREKLFF. Supplemented by reference TRBV2 and TRBJ1-4, the full variable domain reads EPEVTQTPSHQVTQMGQEVILRCVPISNHLYFYWYRQILGQKVEFLVSFYNNEISEKSEIFDDQFSVERPDGSNFTLKIRSTKLEDSAMYFCASSDRGREKLFFGSGTQLSVL.

The V and J genes are TRBV18 and TRBJ2-3, with TRBD2 as a possible D gene (7 bases). From germline, CDR1 is KGHSH and CDR2 LQKENI. Trimming removed 3 bases at V and 3 bases at J, with 19 bases between. This CDR3 is 17 amino acids long. Here the CDR3 reads CASSPPGAGAATDTQYF. CDR3 DNA: TGTGCCAGCTCACCCCCGGGGGCGGGAGCAGCGACAGATACGCAGTATTTT. The variable domain in full, with the rest retrieved from reference TRBV18 and TRBJ2-3, is NAGVMQNPRHLVRRRGQEARLRCSPMKGHSHVYWYRQLPEEGLKFMVYLQKENIIDESGMPKERFSAEFPKEGPSILRIQQVVRGDSAAYFCASSPPGAGAATDTQYFGPGTRLTVL.

The chain joins TRBV7-3 to TRBJ2-5, with a weak D call TRBD2 (6 bases). The CDR3 totals 14 residues. Germline CDR1 is SGHTA and CDR2 is FQGTGA. Trimming took off 5 bases at V and 4 bases at J, with 14 bases between the two ends. CDR3 sequence reads: CASSTHGGGETQYF. The CDR3 bases are TGTGCCAGCAGCACGCACGGGGGAGGAGAGACCCAGTACTTC.

The V gene is TRBV28, the J gene TRBJ1-1; no clear D. Trimming shortened V by 5 bases and J by 1 base, and 8 bases separated the two germline ends. CDR1 MDHEN and CDR2 SYDVKM come from the germline V gene. This CDR3 is built from 13 residues. The CDR3 loop is CASSQSKNTEAFF. The DNA for the CDR3 is TGTGCCAGCAGTCAGAGCAAGAACACTGAAGCTTTCTTT. The full variable domain, in which reference TRBV28 and TRBJ1-1 provide the parts outside the CDR3, is DVKVTQSSRYLVKRTGEKVFLECVQDMDHENMFWYRQDPGLGLRLIYFSYDVKMKEKGDIPEGYSVSREKKERFSLILESASTNQTSMYLCASSQSKNTEAFFGQGTRLTVV.

The chain combines TRBV28 with TRBJ2-2, with D perhaps matching TRBD2 (5 bases). CDR1 is MDHEN, CDR2 SYDVKM, per germline. Between the trimmed V and J ends, which lost 3 bases and 3 bases, there was a span of 11 bases. CDR3 length: 15 residues. CDR3: CASSFRETDTGELFF. As DNA, the CDR3 is TGTGCCAGCAGTTTCCGGGAAACTGACACCGGGGAGCTGTTTTTT.

To note about this clone: Other DNA sequences in the same sample also yield this CDR3. This chain uses TRBV28 with TRBJ2-3; 9 nucleotides align to TRBD2. Germline V gives CDR1 MDHEN, CDR2 SYDVKM. Trimming at V came to 6 bases and at J to 4 bases, leaving 2 bases not matched to a gene. The CDR3 consists of 13 residues. The CDR3 loop reads CASRLAGADTQYF. CDR3 nucleotide sequence: TGTGCCAGCAGATTAGCGGGAGCAGATACGCAGTATTTT. The full variable domain, in which reference TRBV28 and TRBJ2-3 provide the parts outside the CDR3, is DVKVTQSSRYLVKRTGEKVFLECVQDMDHENMFWYRQDPGLGLRLIYFSYDVKMKEKGDIPEGYSVSREKKERFSLILESASTNQTSMYLCASRLAGADTQYFGPGTRLTVL.

The CDR3 sequence: CASSWTGRTYEQYF. In DNA, the CDR3 is TGTGCCAGTAGCTGGACAGGTCGTACCTACGAGCAGTACTTC. The V call is TRBV19, the J call TRBJ2-7; TRBD1 matches at 7 bases. The V and J ends lost 6 bases and 2 bases, in that order; junction bases with no gene match: 7. Germline CDR1 LNHDA, CDR2 SQIVND (reference sequence). CDR3 length equals 14 residues.

The rearrangement joins TRBV5-1 to TRBJ2-1, with 8 bases identical to TRBD1. The CDR3 covers 13 residues. Trimming removed 4 bases from V and 7 bases from J; junction bases left unmatched: 4. CDR1 is SGHRS, CDR2 YFSETQ, per germline. The CDR3 spells CASSPGTGNEQFF. The CDR3 nucleotides are TGCGCCAGCAGCCCCGGGACAGGTAATGAGCAGTTCTTC.

As for this clone: This specimen includes other DNA sequences encoding the same CDR3. The chain combines TRBV29-1 with TRBJ2-3, with 7 bases that match TRBD2. V gave up 4 bases and J gave up 3 bases; unmatched junction bases: 1. CDR1 SQVTM and CDR2 ANQGSEA come from the germline V gene. CDR3 length: 12 amino acids. For the CDR3, the DNA is TGCAGCGTTGGGGGGGGTACAGATACGCAGTATTTT. Translation gives CSVGGGTDTQYF.

The chain recombines TRBV9 with TRBJ1-5, with a possible D match to TRBD1 (5 bases). Germline lookup yields CDR1 SGDLS and CDR2 YYNGEE. CDR3 length: 14 residues. V lost 4 bases and J lost 2, with 10 bases in between. The CDR3 DNA is TGTGCCAGCAGCACGACGGGGGGCAATCAGCCCCAGCATTTT. Its translation is CASSTTGGNQPQHF.

The chain couples TRBV4-1 to TRBJ2-1, with D uncertain. The germline V and J ends were trimmed by 2 bases and 8 bases, with 4 bases remaining between them. Per germline, CDR1 MGHRA and CDR2 YSYEKL. The CDR3 spans 11 residues. CDR3 DNA sequence: TGCGCCAGCAGCCAACCTCATGAGCAGTTCTTC. Its translation is CASSQPHEQFF.

Turning to this clone: The sample carries other DNA sequences with the same CDR3. This chain connects TRBV6-5 to TRBJ1-5, with D tentatively TRBD1 (5 bases). The CDR3 consists of 15 residues. Between the trimmed V and J ends, which lost 2 bases and 0 bases, there was a span of 8 bases. Germline loops: CDR1 MNHEY, CDR2 SVGAGI. CDR3 nucleotide sequence: TGTGCCAGCAGTTACGGGGGAGCTAGCAATCAGCCCCAGCATTTT. It encodes CASSYGGASNQPQHF.

The V gene is TRBV7-8, the J gene TRBJ2-1, with 7 bases lining up with TRBD1. J was trimmed by 3 bases and V by 2 bases; bases with no gene match: 1. Germline V lookup: CDR1 SGHVS, CDR2 FQNEAQ. The CDR3 loop spans 14 amino acids. For the CDR3, the DNA is TGTGCCAGCAGCTTATGGACAGGCTACAATGAGCAGTTCTTC. It encodes CASSLWTGYNEQFF.

The chain carries TRBV7-6 and TRBJ2-1; TRBD2 agrees at 9 bases. This CDR3 spans 16 amino acids. Germline-derived CDR1 and CDR2 are SGHVS and FNYEAQ. J lost 5 bases, V lost 5 bases, and 10 bases had no gene match. CDR3: CASSLLGLANNNEQFF. The CDR3 DNA reads as TGTGCCAGCAGCCTACTAGGACTAGCGAACAACAATGAGCAGTTCTTC.

V and J are TRBV15 and TRBJ1-2; 11 bases match TRBD1. J was trimmed by 13 bases and V by 4 bases; bases with no gene match: 8. Germline CDR1 LNHNV, CDR2 YYDKDF (reference sequence). This CDR3 spans 13 amino acids. Here the CDR3 DNA reads TGTGCCACCAGCACCCCGGGACAGGGGGTCGGCACCTTC. Translated, it gives CATSTPGQGVGTF.

As regards this clone: The sample has other DNA sequences that encode this CDR3 too. The chain combines TRBV2 with TRBJ2-5, with TRBD2 matching 16 bases. In germline, CDR1 is SNHLY, CDR2 FYNNEI. The CDR3 spans 15 residues. J gave up 5 bases and V 7 bases, and 4 bases lay outside the gene matches. The CDR3 loop is CASTGTSGREETQYF. The CDR3 DNA is TGTGCCAGCACTGGGACTAGCGGGAGGGAGGAGACCCAGTACTTC.

This clone was counted a few times. Additional DNA sequences in this sample encode the identical CDR3. The chain carries TRBV18 and TRBJ1-5; the D gene is possibly TRBD1 (5 bases). Trimming pared 3 bases from V and 4 bases from J, leaving 10 bases between. Germline V gene sequence: CDR1 KGHSH, CDR2 LQKENI. CDR3 length equals 14 residues. The CDR3 loop reads CASSPLGGNQPQHF. The CDR3 coding sequence is TGTGCCAGCTCACCTCTTGGGGGTAATCAGCCCCAGCATTTT.

This clone was observed once. The chain recombines TRBV29-1 with TRBJ2-7; 8 bases match TRBD1. Germline V gene lookup returns CDR1 SQVTM and CDR2 ANQGSEA. CDR3 length equals 13 residues. J lost 0 bases, V lost 7 bases, and 5 bases had no gene match. Written as DNA, the CDR3 is TGCAGCGCCGGACAGGGCCTCTCCTACGAGCAGTACTTC. It codes for CSAGQGLSYEQYF.

This rearrangement joins TRBV6-5 to TRBJ1-2, with D tentatively TRBD1 (5 bases). CDR3 length: 16 amino acids. The germline V gene has CDR1 MNHEY and CDR2 SVGAGI. V gave up 2 bases and J gave up 0 bases, with 13 bases separating them. The CDR3 reads CASSYQGGAANYGYTF. The CDR3 bases are TGTGCCAGCAGTTACCAGGGAGGGGCAGCTAACTATGGCTACACCTTC.

The chain links TRBV30 to TRBJ2-1; TRBD2 matches at 8 bases. Germline CDR1 is GTSNPN and CDR2 is SVGIG (reference sequence). The CDR3 sequence is 14 residues long. Trimming cost V 2 bases and J 3 bases; bases outside gene matches: 3. CDR3 bases: TGTGCCTGGAGTCGAGGGACTAGCTACAATGAGCAGTTCTTC. This translates into CAWSRGTSYNEQFF.

The CDR3 region is CSVKNQGNTIYF. The CDR3 DNA reads as TGCAGCGTCAAAAACCAGGGAAACACCATATATTTT. The chain has TRBV29-1 and TRBJ1-3; no clear D. The CDR3 covers 12 residues. Germline values: CDR1 SQVTM, CDR2 ANQGSEA. Trimming took 6 bases from V and 4 from J, leaving 10 bases between them.

The V and J genes are TRBV28 and TRBJ2-3; weak D call: TRBD1 (5 bases). The germline V gene has CDR1 MDHEN and CDR2 SYDVKM. The length of the CDR3 is 15 residues. The germline V and J ends were trimmed by 6 bases and 4 bases, with 17 bases remaining between them. The CDR3 loop is CASRTGTGTPDTQYF. For the CDR3, the DNA is TGTGCCAGCAGGACGGGCACAGGCACTCCAGATACGCAGTATTTT.